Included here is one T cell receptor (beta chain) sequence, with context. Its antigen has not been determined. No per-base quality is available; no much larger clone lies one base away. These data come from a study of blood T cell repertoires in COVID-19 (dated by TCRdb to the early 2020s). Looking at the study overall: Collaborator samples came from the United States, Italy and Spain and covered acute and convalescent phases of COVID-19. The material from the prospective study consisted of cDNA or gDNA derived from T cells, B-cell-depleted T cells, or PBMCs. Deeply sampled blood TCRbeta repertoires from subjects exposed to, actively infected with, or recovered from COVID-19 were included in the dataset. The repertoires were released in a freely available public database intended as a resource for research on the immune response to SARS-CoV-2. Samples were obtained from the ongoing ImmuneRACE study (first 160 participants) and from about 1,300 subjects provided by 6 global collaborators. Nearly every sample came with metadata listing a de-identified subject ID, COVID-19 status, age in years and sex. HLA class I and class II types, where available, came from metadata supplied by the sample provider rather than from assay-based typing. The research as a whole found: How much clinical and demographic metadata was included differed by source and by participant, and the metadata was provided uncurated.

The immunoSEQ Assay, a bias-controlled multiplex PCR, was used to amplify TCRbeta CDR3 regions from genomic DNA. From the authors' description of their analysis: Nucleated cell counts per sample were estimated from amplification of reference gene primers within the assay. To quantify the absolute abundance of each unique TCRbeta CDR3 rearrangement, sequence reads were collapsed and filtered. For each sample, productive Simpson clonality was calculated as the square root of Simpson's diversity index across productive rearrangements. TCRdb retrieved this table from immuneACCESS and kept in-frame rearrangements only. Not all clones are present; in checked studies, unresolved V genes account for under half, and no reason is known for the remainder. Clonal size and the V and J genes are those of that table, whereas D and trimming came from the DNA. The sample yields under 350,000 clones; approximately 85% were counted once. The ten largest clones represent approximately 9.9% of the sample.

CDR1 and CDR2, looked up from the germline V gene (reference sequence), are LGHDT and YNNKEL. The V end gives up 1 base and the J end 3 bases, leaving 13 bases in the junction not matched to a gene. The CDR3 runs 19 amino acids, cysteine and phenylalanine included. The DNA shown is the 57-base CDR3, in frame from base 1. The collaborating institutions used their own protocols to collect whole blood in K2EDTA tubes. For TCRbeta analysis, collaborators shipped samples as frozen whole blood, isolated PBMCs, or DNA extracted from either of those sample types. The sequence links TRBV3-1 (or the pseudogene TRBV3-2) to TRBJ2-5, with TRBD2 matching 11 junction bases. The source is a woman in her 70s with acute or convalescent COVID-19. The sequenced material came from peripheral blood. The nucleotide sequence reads TGTGCCAGCAGCCAAGCTACCCTAGCGGGGGGAGGCGATGAAGAGACCCAGTACTTC. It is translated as CASSQATLAGGGDEETQYF.